This T cell receptor beta chain was retrieved from a study of cytomegalovirus exposure and HLA in healthy donors. Germline assignment: CDR1 SNHLY and CDR2 FYNNEI. J was trimmed by 8 bases and V by 4 bases; bases with no gene match: 15. The length of the CDR3 is 17 residues. Produced via immunoSEQ multiplex PCR; TCRdb's table is partial and in-frame only. The sample records 100,000 or so clones, 86% being singletons. Specimen: PBMCs. The V and J genes are TRBV2 and TRBJ1-5; TRBD1 matches at 9 bases. This TCR came from a woman under 30 in good health and CMV-seropositive. The CDR3 sequence is CASSGFPGTGYEEPQHF. As DNA, the CDR3 is TGTGCCAGCAGTGGGTTTCCAGGGACAGGGTATGAGGAGCCCCAGCATTTT.